This is a list of T cell receptor beta chains from one sample in a study of regulatory T cells in long-lasting Graves disease. Using its own MiXCR run on the multiplex PCR reads, TCRdb lists one record per CDR3 protein. This sample carries around 450,000 distinct CDR3 sequences, around a fifth of them seen once, and the ten largest clones take over 6%. The source was peripheral blood mononuclear cells (PBMCs), collected when the disease was refractory, from a patient treated with antithyroid drugs. The origin of the receptors is a female donor with Graves disease. Each CDR3 is given with its conserved first and last residue. Each record gives: V gene, clone size, D gene, CDR3 length, J gene, CDR3 DNA, CDR3 protein. The D gene is left open where the match is weak. Expanded clones are given a class, and other clones once, few, many or no size at all.

V gene: TRBV30
clone size: -
D gene: TRBD1
CDR3 length: 14
J gene: TRBJ1-5
CDR3 DNA: TGTGCCTGGAGTGTTGACAGGGGGGATCAGCCCCAGCATTTT
CDR3 protein: CAWSVDRGDQPQHF

V gene: TRBV7-2
clone size: many
D gene: -
CDR3 length: 12
J gene: TRBJ2-2
CDR3 DNA: TGTGCCAGCAGCTACAACACCGGGGAGCTGTTTTTT
CDR3 protein: CASSYNTGELFF

V gene: TRBV6-1
clone size: -
D gene: -
CDR3 length: 14
J gene: TRBJ1-1
CDR3 DNA: TGTGCCAGCAGCACCCGCGGGAGGAACACTGAAGCTTTCTTT
CDR3 protein: CASSTRGRNTEAFF

V gene: TRBV19
clone size: few
D gene: -
CDR3 length: 14
J gene: TRBJ1-3
CDR3 DNA: TGTGCCAGTTCGGAGTCGAGAGCTGGAAACACCATATATTTT
CDR3 protein: CASSESRAGNTIYF

V gene: TRBV6-1
clone size: few
D gene: -
CDR3 length: 13
J gene: TRBJ1-2
CDR3 DNA: TGTGCCAGCACCACGGGGACATTTTATGGCTACACCTTC
CDR3 protein: CASTTGTFYGYTF

V gene: TRBV6-1
clone size: few
D gene: TRBD2
CDR3 length: 17
J gene: TRBJ2-2
CDR3 DNA: TGTGCCAGCAGTGGACCCGTAGCGGGAGGGCCCACCGGGGAGCTGTTTTTT
CDR3 protein: CASSGPVAGGPTGELFF

V gene: TRBV27
clone size: few
D gene: -
CDR3 length: 14
J gene: TRBJ1-5
CDR3 DNA: TGTGCCAGCACTCCTTTTGCAGGGCAACAGCCCCAGCATTTT
CDR3 protein: CASTPFAGQQPQHF

V gene: TRBV12-3/TRBV12-4
clone size: many
D gene: -
CDR3 length: 14
J gene: TRBJ1-1
CDR3 DNA: TGTGCCAGCAGTTTATGGCGGGAAAACACTGAAGCTTTCTTT
CDR3 protein: CASSLWRENTEAFF

V gene: TRBV14
clone size: few
D gene: -
CDR3 length: 17
J gene: TRBJ2-7
CDR3 DNA: TGTGCCAGCAGCCATCGTCCAGCAGGGGCCTACTCCTACGAGCAGTACTTC
CDR3 protein: CASSHRPAGAYSYEQYF

V gene: TRBV10-3
clone size: -
D gene: -
CDR3 length: 15
J gene: TRBJ1-3
CDR3 DNA: TGTGCCATCAGTGAAGGACAGTACTCTGGAAACACCATATATTTT
CDR3 protein: CAISEGQYSGNTIYF

V gene: TRBV6-1
clone size: -
D gene: -
CDR3 length: 14
J gene: TRBJ2-7
CDR3 DNA: TGTGCCAGCACCCCGGCAGGGAGCTCCTACGAGCAGTACTTC
CDR3 protein: CASTPAGSSYEQYF

V gene: TRBV7-2
clone size: -
D gene: -
CDR3 length: 16
J gene: TRBJ1-3
CDR3 DNA: TGTGCCAGCAGCTTAGGTGGTTGGGGCTCTGGAAACACCATATATTTT
CDR3 protein: CASSLGGWGSGNTIYF

V gene: TRBV6-1
clone size: -
D gene: -
CDR3 length: 13
J gene: TRBJ2-2
CDR3 DNA: TGTGCCAGCCGGTTAACTAACACCGGGGAGCTGTTTTTT
CDR3 protein: CASRLTNTGELFF

V gene: TRBV11-2
clone size: many
D gene: -
CDR3 length: 14
J gene: TRBJ1-1
CDR3 DNA: TGTGCCAGCAGCTTAAGCCAGATGAACACTGAAGCTTTCTTT
CDR3 protein: CASSLSQMNTEAFF

V gene: TRBV7-9
clone size: -
D gene: -
CDR3 length: 15
J gene: TRBJ2-5
CDR3 DNA: TGTGCCAGCAGTTATGGACCGAAAACTTTAGAGACCCAGTACTTC
CDR3 protein: CASSYGPKTLETQYF

V gene: TRBV2
clone size: many
D gene: TRBD1
CDR3 length: 14
J gene: TRBJ2-5
CDR3 DNA: TGTGCCAGCAGTGAAGGGACAGGGGATGAGACCCAGTACTTC
CDR3 protein: CASSEGTGDETQYF

V gene: TRBV2
clone size: -
D gene: TRBD1
CDR3 length: 15
J gene: TRBJ1-5
CDR3 DNA: TGTGCCAGCAGTGAAGCTTGGACAGGGCGCCGGCCCCAGCATTTT
CDR3 protein: CASSEAWTGRRPQHF

V gene: TRBV28
clone size: -
D gene: -
CDR3 length: 14
J gene: TRBJ2-6
CDR3 DNA: TGTGCCAGTCAAGGGGATTTTGGGGCCAACGTCCTGACTTTC
CDR3 protein: CASQGDFGANVLTF

V gene: TRBV28
clone size: many
D gene: -
CDR3 length: 12
J gene: TRBJ1-4
CDR3 DNA: TGTGCCAGCAGTTTGGATCGGCGTGGACTGTTTTTT
CDR3 protein: CASSLDRRGLFF

V gene: TRBV28
clone size: -
D gene: TRBD2
CDR3 length: 14
J gene: TRBJ2-7
CDR3 DNA: TGTGCCAGTAATAGCGGGATTTCGGACTACGTGCAGTACTTC
CDR3 protein: CASNSGISDYVQYF

V gene: TRBV5-6
clone size: few
D gene: -
CDR3 length: 13
J gene: TRBJ1-5
CDR3 DNA: TGTGCCAGCAGCCGGACAGTTGCGAGTCCCCAGCATTTT
CDR3 protein: CASSRTVASPQHF

V gene: TRBV11-1
clone size: many
D gene: -
CDR3 length: 14
J gene: TRBJ2-7
CDR3 DNA: TGTGCCAGCAGCTTAAGGGGTGACGACTACGAGCAGTACTTC
CDR3 protein: CASSLRGDDYEQYF

V gene: TRBV28
clone size: many
D gene: -
CDR3 length: 12
J gene: TRBJ1-1
CDR3 DNA: TGTGCCAGCAGAAACCAGAACACTGAAGCTTTCTTT
CDR3 protein: CASRNQNTEAFF

V gene: TRBV20-1
clone size: -
D gene: TRBD1
CDR3 length: 15
J gene: TRBJ2-7
CDR3 DNA: TGCAGTGCTAGAGGCTGGCAGGGGGATCCCTACGGGCAGTACTTC
CDR3 protein: CSARGWQGDPYGQYF

V gene: TRBV7-9
clone size: -
D gene: -
CDR3 length: 14
J gene: TRBJ2-7
CDR3 DNA: TGTGCCAGCAGCATCATTTACAGGCCTTCCGAGCAGTACTTC
CDR3 protein: CASSIIYRPSEQYF

V gene: TRBV2
clone size: many
D gene: -
CDR3 length: 15
J gene: TRBJ2-7
CDR3 DNA: TGTGCCAGCAGGGAGACAGGCCTCCAGGACTACGAGCAGTACTTC
CDR3 protein: CASRETGLQDYEQYF

V gene: TRBV7-8
clone size: many
D gene: -
CDR3 length: 15
J gene: TRBJ2-5
CDR3 DNA: TGTGCCAGCAGCTTAGCGCCAACAGAGGGAGAGACCCAGTACTTC
CDR3 protein: CASSLAPTEGETQYF

V gene: TRBV7-6
clone size: few
D gene: TRBD1
CDR3 length: 14
J gene: TRBJ2-5
CDR3 DNA: TGTGCCAGCAGCCGAACAGGGGGCAAAGAGACCCAGTACTTC
CDR3 protein: CASSRTGGKETQYF